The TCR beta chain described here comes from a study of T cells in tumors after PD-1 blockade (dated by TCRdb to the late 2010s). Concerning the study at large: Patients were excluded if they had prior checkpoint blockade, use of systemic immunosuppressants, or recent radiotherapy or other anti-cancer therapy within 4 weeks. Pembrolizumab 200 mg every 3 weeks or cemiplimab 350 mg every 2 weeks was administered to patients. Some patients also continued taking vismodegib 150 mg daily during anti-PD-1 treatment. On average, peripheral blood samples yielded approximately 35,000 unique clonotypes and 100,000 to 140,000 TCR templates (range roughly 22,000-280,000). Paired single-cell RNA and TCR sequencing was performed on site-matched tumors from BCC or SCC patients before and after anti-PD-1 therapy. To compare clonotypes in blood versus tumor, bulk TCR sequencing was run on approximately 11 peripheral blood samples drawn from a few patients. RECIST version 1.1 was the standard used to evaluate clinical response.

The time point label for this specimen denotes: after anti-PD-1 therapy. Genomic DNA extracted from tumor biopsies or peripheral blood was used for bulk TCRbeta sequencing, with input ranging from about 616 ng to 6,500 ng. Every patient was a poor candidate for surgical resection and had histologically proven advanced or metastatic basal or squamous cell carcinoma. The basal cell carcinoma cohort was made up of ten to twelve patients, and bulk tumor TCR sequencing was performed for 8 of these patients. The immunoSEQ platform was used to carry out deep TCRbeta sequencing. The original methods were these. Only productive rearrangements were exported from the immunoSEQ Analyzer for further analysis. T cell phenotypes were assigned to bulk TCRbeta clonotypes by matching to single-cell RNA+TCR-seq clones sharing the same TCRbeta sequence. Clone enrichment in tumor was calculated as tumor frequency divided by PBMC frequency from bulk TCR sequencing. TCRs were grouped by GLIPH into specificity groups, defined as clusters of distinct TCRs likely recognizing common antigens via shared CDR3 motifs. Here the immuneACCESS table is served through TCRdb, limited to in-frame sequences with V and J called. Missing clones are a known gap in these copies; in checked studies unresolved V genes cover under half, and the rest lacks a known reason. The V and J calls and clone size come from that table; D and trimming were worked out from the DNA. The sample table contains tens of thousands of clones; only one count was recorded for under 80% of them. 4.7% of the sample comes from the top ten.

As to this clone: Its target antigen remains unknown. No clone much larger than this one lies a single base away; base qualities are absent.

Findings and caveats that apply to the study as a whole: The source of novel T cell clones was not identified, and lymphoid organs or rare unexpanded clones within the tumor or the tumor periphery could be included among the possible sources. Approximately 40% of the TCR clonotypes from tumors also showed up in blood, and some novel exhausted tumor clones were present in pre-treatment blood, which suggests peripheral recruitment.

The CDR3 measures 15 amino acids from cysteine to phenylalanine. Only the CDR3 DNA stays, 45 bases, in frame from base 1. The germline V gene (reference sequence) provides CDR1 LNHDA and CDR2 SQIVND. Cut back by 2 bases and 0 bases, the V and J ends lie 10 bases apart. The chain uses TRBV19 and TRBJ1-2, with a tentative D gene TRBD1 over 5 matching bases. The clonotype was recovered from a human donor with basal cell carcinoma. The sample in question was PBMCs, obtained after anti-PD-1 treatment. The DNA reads TGTGCCAGTAGTATATCAGCAGGGACTAACTATGGCTACACCTTC. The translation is CASSISAGTNYGYTF.